This T cell receptor (beta chain) comes out of a study of blood T cell repertoires in COVID-19. Study overall: Samples representing acute and convalescent COVID-19 were sourced from the United States, Italy and Spain. In each case, the material was cDNA or gDNA derived from T cells, B-cell-depleted T cells, or PBMCs.

As handled by the study authors: Cell counts per sample came from amplifying reference gene primers. The table came from immunoSEQ multiplex PCR; TCRdb's copy has only in-frame clones and leaves some out. V and J calls and clone size are as listed in that table; D and trimming were resolved from the DNA. The sample shows fewer than 300,000 clones, less than 85% of them seen only once. The germline gives CDR1 SGHTA, CDR2 FQGNSA. The ends lost 1 base at V and 10 bases at J; junction bases unmatched: 12. The CDR3 length is 16 residues. V and J are TRBV7-2 and TRBJ2-1; TRBD2 aligns across 8 bases. The sequenced sample consisted of peripheral blood. The sequence derives from a woman aged 18-30 years with acute or convalescent COVID-19. CDR3 sequence: CASSLGFSGLEGEQFF. DNA of the CDR3: TGTGCCAGCAGCTTAGGGTTTTCGGGACTAGAAGGAGAGCAGTTCTTC.